This TCR beta chain was sequenced for a study of neurological immune-mediated disorders. Remarks on this clonotype: The antigen is unknown. Germline and junction disagree at one end, which may indicate a read error.

The germline V gene encodes CDR1 SGHRS and CDR2 YFSETQ. The CDR3 is made up of 15 amino acids. General study results and limits: No CDR3 amino acid sequences recurred among expanded clones across subjects, suggesting private repertoires in all groups. Falling below healthy controls, multiple sclerosis showed the least TCR clonal expansion, while HTLV-1-associated myelopathy showed the most.

TCRdb re-analysed the 5' RACE reads in MiXCR, keeping a single row per CDR3 protein. This table holds about 59,000 distinct CDR3 sequences, about 12% found once. The chain couples TRBV5-1 to TRBJ2-1; 9 bases fit TRBD2. Sequenced: PBMCs. The receptor comes from an older woman with HTLV-1-associated myelopathy (HAM/TSP). CDR3 amino acids: CASSPEGLAYNVQFF. In nucleotides, the CDR3 is TGCGCCAGCAGCCCCGAGGGACTAGCCTACAATGTGCAGTTCTTC.